The 2 T cell receptor beta chains in this list originate from one sample, sequenced in a study of T-cell reconstitution after alpha-beta-depleted transplantation in children. A library of TCRbeta sequences, prepared with unique molecular identifiers, was generated. Via MiXCR, TCRdb re-called the PCR reads, giving one row per CDR3 protein. The sample holds some 15,000 distinct CDR3 sequences, 4.5% to 6.5% seen once. The sequencing used PBMCs, collected before TCRalphabeta/CD19-depleted stem cell transplant. These TCRs come from a boy under 18 with acute lymphoblastic leukemia, due to receive a stem cell transplant.

This clonotype was seen ten or more times. The chain is built from TRBV28 and TRBJ2-3; 7 bases agree with TRBD1. The CDR3 loop spans 15 amino acids. Losses at the gene ends were 5 bases for V and 4 bases for J; bases not matched to a gene: 9. The germline CDR1 and CDR2 sequences are MDHEN and SYDVKM. The CDR3 nucleotides read TGTGCCAGCAGTCCAAACAGGGGAGTAGCAGATACGCAGTATTTT. Translating gives CASSPNRGVADTQYF. The whole variable domain, remainder taken from reference TRBV28 and TRBJ2-3, is DVKVTQSSRYLVKRTGEKVFLECVQDMDHENMFWYRQDPGLGLRLIYFSYDVKMKEKGDIPEGYSVSREKKERFSLILESASTNQTSMYLCASSPNRGVADTQYFGPGTRLTVL.

This clonotype was observed many times. The gene calls are TRBV6-7 and TRBJ1-3; D is possibly TRBD1 (5 bases). TRBV6-7 is noted as an ORF with a role that remains uncertain. V shed 8 bases and J shed 0 bases, with 32 bases lying between them. The CDR3 runs 21 residues. CDR3 nucleotides: TGTGCCAGCCCAAGTGGTGCAGGACAAAGTATACGAGCCATCTCTGGAAACACCATATATTTT. Encoded protein: CASPSGAGQSIRAISGNTIYF.